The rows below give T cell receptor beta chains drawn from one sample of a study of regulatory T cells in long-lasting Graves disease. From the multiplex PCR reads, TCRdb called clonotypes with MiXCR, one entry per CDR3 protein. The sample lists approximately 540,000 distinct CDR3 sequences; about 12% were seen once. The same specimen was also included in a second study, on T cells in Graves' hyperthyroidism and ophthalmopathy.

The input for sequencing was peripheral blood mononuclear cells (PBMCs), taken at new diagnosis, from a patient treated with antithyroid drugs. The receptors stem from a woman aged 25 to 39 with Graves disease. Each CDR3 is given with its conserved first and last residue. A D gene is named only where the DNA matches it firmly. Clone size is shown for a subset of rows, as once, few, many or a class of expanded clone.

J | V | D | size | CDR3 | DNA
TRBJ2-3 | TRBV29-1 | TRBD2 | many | CSVVSASGRWDTQYF | TGCAGCGTTGTGTCGGCTAGCGGGAGATGGGACACGCAGTATTTT
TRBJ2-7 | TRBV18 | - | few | CASSPLLPGDEQYF | TGTGCCAGCTCACCTTTACTGCCCGGCGACGAGCAGTACTTC
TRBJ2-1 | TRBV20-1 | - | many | CSVPLGPYNEQFF | TGCAGTGTACCCCTAGGCCCCTACAATGAGCAGTTCTTC
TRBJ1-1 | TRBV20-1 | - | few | CSARLGGPNTEAFF | TGCAGTGCCCGGCTGGGGGGTCCGAACACTGAAGCTTTCTTT
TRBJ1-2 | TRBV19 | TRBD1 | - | CASSRPTGGQAGYTF | TGTGCCAGTAGTCGTCCGACAGGGGGCCAGGCTGGCTACACCTTC
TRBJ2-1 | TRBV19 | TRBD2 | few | CASSIPSGSRNEQFF | TGTGCCAGTAGTATCCCAAGCGGGAGTAGAAATGAGCAGTTCTTC
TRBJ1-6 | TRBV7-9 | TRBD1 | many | CASSRQGSGSPLHF | TGTGCCAGCAGCCGACAGGGTTCGGGATCACCCCTCCACTTT
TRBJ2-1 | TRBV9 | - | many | CASSATQEQFF | TGTGCCAGCAGCGCCACCCAGGAGCAGTTCTTC
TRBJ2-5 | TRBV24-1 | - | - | CATSDQYQETQYF | TGTGCCACCAGTGACCAGTACCAAGAGACCCAGTACTTC
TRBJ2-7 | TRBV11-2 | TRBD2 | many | CASSLKSGATYEQYF | TGTGCCAGCAGCCTCAAAAGCGGGGCCACCTACGAGCAGTACTTC
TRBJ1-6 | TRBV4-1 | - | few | CASSQVQGSRSPLHF | TGCGCCAGCAGCCAAGTACAGGGTAGTCGGTCACCCCTCCACTTT
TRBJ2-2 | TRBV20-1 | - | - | CSARPRSVAGELFF | TGCAGTGCTAGACCAAGGAGCGTAGCCGGGGAGCTGTTTTTT
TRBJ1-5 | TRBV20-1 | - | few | CSASGVPGIGNQPQHF | TGCAGTGCTAGCGGGGTACCGGGTATTGGCAATCAGCCCCAGCATTTT
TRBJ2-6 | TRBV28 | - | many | CASSLTVSGANVLTF | TGTGCCAGCAGTTTGACGGTCTCTGGGGCCAACGTCCTGACTTTC
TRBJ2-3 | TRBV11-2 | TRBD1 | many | CASSPLTGRVLQYF | TGTGCCAGCAGCCCATTGACAGGGCGGGTATTGCAGTATTTT
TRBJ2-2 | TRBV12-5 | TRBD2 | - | CASGSWTSGSPGELFF | TGTGCTAGTGGTTCCTGGACTAGCGGGAGCCCCGGGGAGCTGTTTTTT
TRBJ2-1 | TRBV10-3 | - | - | CAISEESGPFGSEQFF | TGTGCCATCAGTGAGGAGTCGGGACCGTTTGGAAGTGAGCAGTTCTTC
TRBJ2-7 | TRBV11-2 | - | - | CASSSGDGSSYEQYF | TGTGCCAGCAGCTCCGGGGACGGGAGCTCCTACGAGCAGTACTTC
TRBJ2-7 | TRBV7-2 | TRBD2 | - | CASRVAGVYEQYF | TGTGCCAGCAGGGTAGCGGGGGTGTACGAGCAGTACTTC
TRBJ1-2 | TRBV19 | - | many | CASSFLPGDGYTF | TGTGCCAGTAGTTTCCTTCCAGGGGATGGCTACACCTTC
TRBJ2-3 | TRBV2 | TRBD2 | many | CASSMAGVMWTGTDTQYF | TGTGCCAGCAGTATGGCGGGAGTGATGTGGACTGGCACAGATACGCAGTATTTT
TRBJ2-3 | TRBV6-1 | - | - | CASNDWALSTDTQYF | TGTGCCAGCAACGATTGGGCACTTAGCACAGATACGCAGTATTTT
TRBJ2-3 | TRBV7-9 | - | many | CASNVRTHTDTQYF | TGTGCCAGCAACGTGAGGACACACACAGATACGCAGTATTTT
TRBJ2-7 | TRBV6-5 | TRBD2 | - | CASSYSLASGRYEQYF | TGTGCCAGCAGTTACTCCTTAGCCAGCGGGAGATACGAGCAGTACTTC
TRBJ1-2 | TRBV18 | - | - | CASSPWDKHRGYTF | TGTGCCAGCTCACCATGGGACAAGCATCGGGGCTACACCTTC
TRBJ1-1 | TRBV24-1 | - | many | CATSEGNMNTEAFF | TGTGCCACCAGTGAAGGCAACATGAACACTGAAGCTTTCTTT
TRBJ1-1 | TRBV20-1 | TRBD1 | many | CSASSRRGRTEAFF | TGCAGTGCTAGTTCGAGAAGGGGGCGAACTGAAGCTTTCTTT
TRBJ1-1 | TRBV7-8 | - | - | CASTHRWETEAFF | TGTGCCAGCACCCATCGCTGGGAAACTGAAGCTTTCTTT
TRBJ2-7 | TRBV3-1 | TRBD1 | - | CASSPPGQSSYEQYF | TGTGCCAGCAGCCCCCCGGGACAGAGCTCCTACGAGCAGTACTTC
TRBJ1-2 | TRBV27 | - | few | CASSFTSNYGYTF | TGTGCCAGCAGTTTTACGTCGAACTATGGCTACACCTTC
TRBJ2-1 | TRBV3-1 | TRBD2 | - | CASSQRWGGEASGPYSEQFF | TGTGCCAGCAGCCAAAGATGGGGGGGAGAGGCTAGCGGCCCCTACAGTGAGCAGTTCTTC
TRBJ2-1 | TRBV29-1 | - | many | CSVGGWYNEQFF | TGCAGCGTAGGGGGGTGGTACAATGAGCAGTTCTTC
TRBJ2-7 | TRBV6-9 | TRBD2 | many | CASSYLTSGSSYEQYF | TGTGCCAGCAGTTACCTGACTAGCGGGAGCTCCTACGAGCAGTACTTC
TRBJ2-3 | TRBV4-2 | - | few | CASSQEPYPTDTQYF | TGTGCCAGCAGCCAAGAGCCCTACCCCACAGATACGCAGTATTTT
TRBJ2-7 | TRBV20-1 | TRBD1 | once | CSARGTGGYEQYF | TGCAGTGCTAGAGGGACAGGGGGCTACGAGCAGTACTTC
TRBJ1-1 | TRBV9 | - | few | CASSDITGFATEAFF | TGTGCCAGCAGCGATATCACGGGGTTTGCCACTGAAGCTTTCTTT
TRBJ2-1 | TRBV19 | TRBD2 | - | CASSIVAGVTNEQFF | TGTGCCAGTAGTATAGTAGCGGGAGTAACCAATGAGCAGTTCTTC
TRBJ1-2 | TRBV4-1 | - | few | CASSQVGGTYYGYTF | TGCGCCAGCAGCCAAGTCGGGGGGACTTACTATGGCTACACCTTC
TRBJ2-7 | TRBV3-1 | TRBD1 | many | CASSLGQGGIYEQYF | TGTGCCAGCAGCCTTGGACAGGGGGGGATTTACGAGCAGTACTTC
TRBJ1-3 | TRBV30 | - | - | CAWSDWGPGNTIYF | TGTGCCTGGAGTGATTGGGGGCCTGGAAACACCATATATTTT
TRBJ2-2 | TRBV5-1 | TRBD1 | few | CASSFGQGVIGELFF | TGCGCCAGCAGCTTCGGGCAGGGGGTAATCGGGGAGCTGTTTTTT
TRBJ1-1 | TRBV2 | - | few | CASMLASGNTEAFF | TGTGCCAGCATGCTCGCTAGCGGGAACACTGAAGCTTTCTTT
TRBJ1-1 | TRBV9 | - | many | CASSVATGLGAEAFF | TGTGCCAGCAGCGTAGCTACAGGTCTGGGCGCTGAAGCTTTCTTT
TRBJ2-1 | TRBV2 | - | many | CASSVFVEGAGEQFF | TGTGCCAGCAGTGTATTCGTTGAGGGTGCGGGTGAGCAGTTCTTC
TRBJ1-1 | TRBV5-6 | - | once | CASSFGGTDAFF | TGTGCCAGCAGCTTTGGAGGGACTGATGCTTTCTTT
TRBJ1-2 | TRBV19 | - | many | CASSEGRGTLGYGYTF | TGTGCCAGTAGTGAGGGGAGAGGGACCCTCGGCTATGGCTACACCTTC
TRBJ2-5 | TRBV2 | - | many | CASGLTPETQYF | TGTGCCAGCGGGCTTACTCCAGAGACCCAGTACTTC
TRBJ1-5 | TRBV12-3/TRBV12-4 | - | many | CASSLVSGNQPQHF | TGTGCCAGCAGTTTGGTATCAGGGAATCAGCCCCAGCATTTT
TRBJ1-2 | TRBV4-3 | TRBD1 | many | CASSQDATGFYGYTF | TGCGCCAGCAGCCAAGATGCGACAGGGTTCTATGGCTACACCTTC
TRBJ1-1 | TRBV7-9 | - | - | CASSVWGGIDTEAFF | TGTGCCAGCAGCGTCTGGGGGGGCATCGACACTGAAGCTTTCTTT
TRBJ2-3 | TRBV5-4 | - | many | CASSLAVQGGTDTQYF | TGTGCCAGCAGCTTGGCGGTACAGGGGGGGACAGATACGCAGTATTTT
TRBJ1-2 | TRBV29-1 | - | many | CSVEEAGFWSNYGYTF | TGCAGCGTTGAAGAGGCAGGGTTTTGGTCTAACTATGGCTACACCTTC
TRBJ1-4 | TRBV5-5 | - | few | CASSLGGDEKLFF | TGTGCCAGCAGCTTGGGGGGGGATGAAAAACTGTTTTTT
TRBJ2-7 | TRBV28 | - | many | CASTAGNYEQYF | TGTGCCAGCACCGCAGGGAACTACGAGCAGTACTTC
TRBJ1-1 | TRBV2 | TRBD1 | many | CASSADRAKNTEAFF | TGTGCCAGCAGCGCTGACAGGGCCAAGAACACTGAAGCTTTCTTT
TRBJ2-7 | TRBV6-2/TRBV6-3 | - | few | CASSQTEEQYF | TGTGCCAGCAGCCAGACAGAGGAGCAGTACTTC
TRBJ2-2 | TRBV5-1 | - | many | CASSLDGNGELFF | TGCGCCAGCAGCTTGGACGGGAACGGGGAGCTGTTTTTT
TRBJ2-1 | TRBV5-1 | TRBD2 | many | CASSLEGTSGYNEQFF | TGTGCCAGCAGCTTAGAGGGGACTAGCGGATACAATGAGCAGTTCTTC
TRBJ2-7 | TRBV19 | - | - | CASSLQGGYDEQYF | TGTGCCAGTAGTTTGCAGGGGGGGTACGACGAGCAGTACTTC
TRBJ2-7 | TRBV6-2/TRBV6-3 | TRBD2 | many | CASHRPSLAGVDEQYF | TGTGCCAGCCATCGACCTTCACTAGCGGGAGTGGACGAGCAGTACTTC